A single sample gave rise to the 10 T cell receptor beta chains below, sequenced in a study of cytomegalovirus exposure and HLA in healthy donors. PCR was performed using 60 Vbeta and 13 Jbeta primers. Generated by immunoSEQ multiplex PCR, the TCRdb table keeps only in-frame clones and is missing some. The sample has about 110,000 clones; about 86% are singletons. Sequencing used PBMCs. These receptors were collected from a young woman in good health and CMV-seronegative.

CDR3 residues: CASSQGQRYYYEQYF. The DNA of the CDR3 is TGTGCCAGCAGCCAGGGACAGCGTTACTACTACGAGCAGTACTTC. The chain has TRBV14 and TRBJ2-7, with 7 bases identical to TRBD1. The CDR3 has 15 residues. The V gene end was trimmed by 3 bases and the J gene end by 3 bases; junction bases not matched to a gene: 8. CDR1 SGHDN and CDR2 FVKESK come from the germline V gene.

The chain couples TRBV6-1 to TRBJ2-2; D is unresolved. V was shortened by 8 bases and J by 4 bases, with 5 bases between the two germline ends. The CDR3 sequence is 11 residues long. The germline V gene encodes CDR1 MNHNS and CDR2 SASEGT. CDR3 sequence reads: CASASTGELFF. The CDR3 coding sequence is TGTGCCAGCGCTAGCACCGGGGAGCTGTTTTTT.

This clone occurred a few times. The rearrangement links TRBV5-1 to TRBJ2-3; tentatively, D is TRBD1 (5 bases). The CDR3 sequence is 14 residues long. Trimming stripped 1 base from V and 0 bases from J, with 6 bases between. CDR1 and CDR2 from the germline V gene are SGHRS and YFSETQ. The CDR3 coding sequence is TGCGCCAGCAGCTTGCAGGGTAGCACAGATACGCAGTATTTT. Its translation is CASSLQGSTDTQYF.

This chain links TRBV7-3 with TRBJ2-5; D is perhaps TRBD1 (7 bases). With 4 bases removed from V and 5 bases from J, the gap between germline ends came to 23 bases. The CDR3 extends over 17 amino acids. Germline V CDR1 and CDR2: SGHTA, FQGTGA. In DNA form, the CDR3 reads TGTGCCAGCAGCTCCGCAGGGGGTGTCGGGGGTTTGGAGACCCAGTACTTC. Residues: CASSSAGGVGGLETQYF.

The V gene is TRBV7-2, the J gene TRBJ2-5, with D possibly matching TRBD2 (6 bases). In germline, CDR1 is SGHTA, CDR2 FQGNSA. The CDR3 has 17 amino acids. V was cut by 1 base and J by 5 bases, with 20 bases left in between. The CDR3 DNA follows: TGTGCCAGCAGCTTAGGGGGGTCTAGCGAGAAGAGGGAGACCCAGTACTTC. Protein sequence: CASSLGGSSEKRETQYF.

The chain carries TRBV7-9 and TRBJ2-1; TRBD2 matches at 7 bases. Germline lookup yields CDR1 SEHNR and CDR2 FQNEAQ (reference sequence). This CDR3 contains 15 residues. V lost 0 bases, J lost 7 bases, and 6 bases stayed unmatched. The CDR3 DNA reads TGTGCCAGCAGCTTAGCGTGGGGTAGCGGGAATGAGCAGTTCTTC. Translated: CASSLAWGSGNEQFF.

The chain couples TRBV7-3 to TRBJ2-5; 12 nucleotides agree with TRBD1. The CDR3 spans 13 residues. Germline CDR1 SGHTA, CDR2 FQGTGA. Trimming cost V 5 bases and J 9 bases; bases outside gene matches: 4. The CDR3 sequence: CASSQGQGAAQYF. The CDR3, as DNA: TGTGCCAGCAGCCAGGGACAGGGGGCGGCCCAGTACTTC.

The gene calls are TRBV11-2 and TRBJ2-5; 16 bases agree with TRBD2. The trim removed 4 bases at V and 0 bases at J, leaving 5 bases unmatched. Germline CDR1 and CDR2: SGHAT and FQNNGV. There are 18 residues in the CDR3. CDR3 residues: CASSSGLAGGGYQETQYF. DNA for the CDR3: TGTGCCAGCAGCTCGGGACTAGCGGGAGGGGGGTACCAAGAGACCCAGTACTTC.

The chain couples TRBV13 to TRBJ2-1; 8 bases line up with TRBD2. From germline, CDR1 is PRHDT and CDR2 FYEKMQ (reference sequence). V lost 3 bases, J lost 6 bases, and 10 bases stayed unmatched. The CDR3 has 16 residues. The CDR3 sequence is CASSFPGTRLTNEQFF. In DNA form, the CDR3 reads TGTGCCAGCAGCTTCCCCGGGACTAGGCTTACCAATGAGCAGTTCTTC. The full variable domain, completed using reference TRBV13 and TRBJ2-1, is AAGVIQSPRHLIKEKRETATLKCYPIPRHDTVYWYQQGPGQDPQFLISFYEKMQSDKGSIPDRFSAQQFSDYHSELNMSSLELGDSALYFCASSFPGTRLTNEQFFGPGTRLTVL.

The chain couples TRBV20-1 to TRBJ2-5; D gene unclear. V was trimmed by 3 bases and J by 5 bases, leaving 7 bases between them. This CDR3 contains 11 residues. Germline V gene lookup returns CDR1 DFQATT and CDR2 SNEGSKA (reference sequence). The CDR3 DNA reads as TGCAGTGCTAGCCGAGAGGAGACCCAGTACTTC. Amino acids: CSASREETQYF.